This TCR beta chain was profiled in a study of blood T cell repertoires in COVID-19. Across the whole study: COVID-19 samples collected from the United States, Italy and Spain covered acute and convalescent phases.

The CDR3 consists of 14 residues. V lost 0 bases, J lost 8 bases, and 13 bases lay in between. Germline CDR1 and CDR2: SNHLY and FYNNEI. Under the authors' procedure: Amplified reference gene primers provided the basis for estimating nucleated cell counts. Method: immunoSEQ multiplex PCR; TCRdb's copy keeps in-frame clones and lacks some. From that table come the V and J calls and clone size; the DNA was used to work out D and trimming. The data show 270,000 or so clones, roughly nine tenths seen once. The sequenced material came from peripheral blood. This receptor was obtained from a woman in her twenties or thirties with COVID-19, enrolled during active disease. The V call is TRBV2, the J call TRBJ1-2; the D gene is possibly TRBD1 (5 bases). This CDR3 reads CASSEALGGRGYTF. Here the CDR3 DNA reads TGTGCCAGCAGTGAAGCGCTCGGGGGAAGGGGCTACACCTTC.